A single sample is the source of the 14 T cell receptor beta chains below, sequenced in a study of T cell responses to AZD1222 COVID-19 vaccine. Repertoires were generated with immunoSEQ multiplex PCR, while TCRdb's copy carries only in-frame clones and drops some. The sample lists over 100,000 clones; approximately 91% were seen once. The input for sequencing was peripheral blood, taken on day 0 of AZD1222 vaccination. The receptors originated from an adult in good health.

This CDR3 reads CASSLQGTEAFF. The CDR3, as DNA: TGTGCCAGCAGCCTACAGGGCACTGAAGCTTTCTTT. This sequence joins TRBV5-4 and TRBJ1-1, with D maybe TRBD1 (6 bases). The germline V and J ends were trimmed by 4 bases and 4 bases, with 8 bases remaining between them. This CDR3 contains 12 residues. Germline CDR1 reads SGHNT; CDR2 reads YYREEE (reference sequence).

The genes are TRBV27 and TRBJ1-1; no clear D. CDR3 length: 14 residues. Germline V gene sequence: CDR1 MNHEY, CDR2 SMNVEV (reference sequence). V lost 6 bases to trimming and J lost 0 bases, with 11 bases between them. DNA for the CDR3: TGTGCCAGCAGGGTTAAGTCTTTGAACACTGAAGCTTTCTTT. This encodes CASRVKSLNTEAFF.

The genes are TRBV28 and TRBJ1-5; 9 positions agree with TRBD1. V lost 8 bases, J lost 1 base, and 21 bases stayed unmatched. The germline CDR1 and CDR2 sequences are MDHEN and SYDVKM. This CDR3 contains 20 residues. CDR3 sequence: CASGALLGTGRLSSNQPQHF. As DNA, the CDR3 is TGTGCCAGCGGAGCTCTATTAGGGACAGGGAGACTCTCAAGCAATCAGCCCCAGCATTTT.

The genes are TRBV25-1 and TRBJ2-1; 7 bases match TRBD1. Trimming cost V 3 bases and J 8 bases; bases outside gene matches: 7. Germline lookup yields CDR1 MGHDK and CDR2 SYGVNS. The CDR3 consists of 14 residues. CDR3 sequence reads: CASSDPGGTYEQFF. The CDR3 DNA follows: TGTGCCAGCAGTGACCCAGGGGGTACGTATGAGCAGTTCTTC. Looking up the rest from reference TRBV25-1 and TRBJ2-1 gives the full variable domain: EADIYQTPRYLVIGTGKKITLECSQTMGHDKMYWYQQDPGMELHLIHYSYGVNSTEKGDLSSESTVSRIRTEHFPLTLESARPSHTSQYLCASSDPGGTYEQFFGPGTRLTVL.

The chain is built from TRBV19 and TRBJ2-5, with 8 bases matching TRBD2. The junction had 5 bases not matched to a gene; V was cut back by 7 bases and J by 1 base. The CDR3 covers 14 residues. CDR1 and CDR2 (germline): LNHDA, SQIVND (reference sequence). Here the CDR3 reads CASKVTSVQETQYF. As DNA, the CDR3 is TGTGCCAGTAAGGTGACTAGCGTCCAAGAGACCCAGTACTTC.

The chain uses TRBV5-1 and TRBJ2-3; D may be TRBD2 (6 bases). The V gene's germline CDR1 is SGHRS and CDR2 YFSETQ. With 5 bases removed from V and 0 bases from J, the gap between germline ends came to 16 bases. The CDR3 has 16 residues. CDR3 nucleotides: TGCGCCAGCAGTTGGATTTGGCGGGGTAGCACAGATACGCAGTATTTT. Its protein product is CASSWIWRGSTDTQYF.

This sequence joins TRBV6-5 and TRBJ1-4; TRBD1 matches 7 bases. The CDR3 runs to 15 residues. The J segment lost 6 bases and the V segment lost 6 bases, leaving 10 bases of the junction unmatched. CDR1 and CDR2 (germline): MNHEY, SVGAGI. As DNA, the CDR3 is TGTGCCAGCAGATATACAGGGGCCGGGGATGAAAAACTGTTTTTT. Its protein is CASRYTGAGDEKLFF.

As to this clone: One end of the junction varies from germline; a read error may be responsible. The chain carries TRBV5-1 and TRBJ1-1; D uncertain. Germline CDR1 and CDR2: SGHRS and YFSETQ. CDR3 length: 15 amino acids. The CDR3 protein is CASTLDAISVTEAFF. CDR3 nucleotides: TGCGCCAGCACCTTGGACGCGATCAGTGTTACTGAAGCTTTCTTT.

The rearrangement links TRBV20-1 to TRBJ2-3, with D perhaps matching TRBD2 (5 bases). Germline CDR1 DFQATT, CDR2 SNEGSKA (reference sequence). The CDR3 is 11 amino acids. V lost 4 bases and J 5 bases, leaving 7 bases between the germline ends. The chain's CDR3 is CSATRGDTQYF. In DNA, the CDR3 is TGCAGTGCTACACGGGGAGATACGCAGTATTTT.

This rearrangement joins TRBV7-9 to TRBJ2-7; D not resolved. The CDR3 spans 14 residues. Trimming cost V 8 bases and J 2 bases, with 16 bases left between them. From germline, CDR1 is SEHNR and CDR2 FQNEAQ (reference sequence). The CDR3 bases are TGTGCCAGCGCTCTCTCTAGTGGGACCTACGAGCAGTACTTC. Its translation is CASALSSGTYEQYF.

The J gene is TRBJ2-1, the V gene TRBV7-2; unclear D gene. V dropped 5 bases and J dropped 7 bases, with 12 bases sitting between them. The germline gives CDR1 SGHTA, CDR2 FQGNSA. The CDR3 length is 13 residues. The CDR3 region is CASSGPRFNEQFF. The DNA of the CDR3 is TGTGCCAGCAGCGGCCCCCGCTTTAATGAGCAGTTCTTC.

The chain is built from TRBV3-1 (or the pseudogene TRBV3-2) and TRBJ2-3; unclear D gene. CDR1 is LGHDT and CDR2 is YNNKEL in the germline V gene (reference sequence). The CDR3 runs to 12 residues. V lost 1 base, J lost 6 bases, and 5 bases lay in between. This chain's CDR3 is CASSQVGDTQYF. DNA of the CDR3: TGTGCCAGCAGCCAAGTGGGGGATACGCAGTATTTT.

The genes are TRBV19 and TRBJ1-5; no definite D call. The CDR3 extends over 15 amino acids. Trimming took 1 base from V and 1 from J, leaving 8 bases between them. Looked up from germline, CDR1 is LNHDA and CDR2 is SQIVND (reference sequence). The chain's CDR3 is CASSIVSGSNQPQHF. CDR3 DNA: TGTGCCAGTAGTATAGTTTCGGGGAGCAATCAGCCCCAGCATTTT.

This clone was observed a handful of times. The CDR3 DNA sequence: TGCAGTGCTGGGCAGGGAAACACCATATATTTT. This encodes CSAGQGNTIYF. The chain carries TRBV20-1 and TRBJ1-3; the D is unclear. The CDR3 extends over 11 amino acids. The germline CDR1 and CDR2 sequences are DFQATT and SNEGSKA (reference sequence). Trimming took 5 bases from V and 4 from J, leaving 6 bases between them.